The 24 T cell receptor beta chains given below trace back to one sample, sequenced in a study of shared clonotypes between healthy human individuals. Sequencing was performed with immunoSEQ multiplex PCR; in TCRdb, only in-frame clones are kept and a portion is missing. The sample consists of 2 million or so clones, 85% to 95% of them appearing once. Sequenced sample: naive CD4+ T cells sorted from blood. Specified subset: CD45RA+ positively selected. The receptors were sampled from a man between 18 and 29 years old in good health.

The chain joins TRBV6-5 to TRBJ1-2; tentatively, D is TRBD1 (5 bases). Germline CDR1 and CDR2: MNHEY and SVGAGI. V dropped 0 bases and J dropped 2 bases, with 10 bases sitting between them. The CDR3 extends over 15 amino acids. CDR3 DNA: TGTGCCAGCAGTTACTCGGGACTTAAAAACTATGGCTACACCTTC. It is translated as CASSYSGLKNYGYTF.

The chain uses TRBV5-3 and TRBJ2-7; 12 bases are a match to TRBD2. TRBV5-3 is noted as an ORF with a role that remains uncertain. This CDR3 contains 13 residues. The V gene end was trimmed by 4 bases and the J gene end by 7 bases; junction bases not matched to a gene: 3. The CDR3 nucleotides read TGTGCCAGAAGCAGACTAGCGGGGGTTGAGCAGTACTTC. Its protein product is CARSRLAGVEQYF.

The chain has TRBV7-8 and TRBJ1-6; a weak D match, TRBD1 (5 bases). The CDR3 loop spans 15 amino acids. The V and J ends lost 5 bases and 4 bases respectively, with 12 bases between them. The germline V gene encodes CDR1 SGHVS and CDR2 FQNEAQ. CDR3 DNA: TGTGCCAGCAGCCTAGACAGTAATTATAATTCACCCCTCCACTTT. This gives the protein CASSLDSNYNSPLHF.

The chain employs TRBV9 and TRBJ1-1; no clear D gene. CDR1 and CDR2 (germline): SGDLS, YYNGEE. The CDR3 has 14 residues. V gave up 0 bases and J gave up 3 bases, with 9 bases separating them. The CDR3 nucleotides are TGTGCCAGCAGCGTAGCGCACCAGTACACTGAAGCTTTCTTT. Translating it yields CASSVAHQYTEAFF.

The chain recombines TRBV28 with TRBJ2-1; possibly TRBD1 or TRBD2 for D (5 bases each). The germline V and J ends were trimmed by 5 bases and 7 bases, with 18 bases remaining between them. CDR1 and CDR2 (germline): MDHEN, SYDVKM. The CDR3 spans 15 residues. In DNA form, the CDR3 reads TGTGCCAGCAGTATCTCCGGAGAGGGGAAAAATGAGCAGTTCTTC. It is translated as CASSISGEGKNEQFF.

This clone was seen once. The chain couples TRBV18 to TRBJ1-4; weak D call: TRBD1 (5 bases). Germline loops: CDR1 KGHSH, CDR2 LQKENI. Trimming removed 2 bases at V and 8 bases at J, with 15 bases between. The CDR3 totals 15 residues. CDR3: CASSPFKQAGEKLFF. CDR3 DNA sequence: TGTGCCAGCTCACCATTTAAACAGGCTGGCGAAAAACTGTTTTTT.

This chain joins TRBV5-4 and TRBJ1-2; D remains ambiguous. The length of the CDR3 is 15 residues. The V end lost 1 base, the J end lost 4 bases, and 14 bases lay between the germline ends. Germline CDR1 and CDR2: SGHNT and YYREEE (reference sequence). CDR3: CASSLTAAKSYGYTF. The CDR3 DNA follows: TGTGCCAGCAGCTTGACGGCCGCTAAATCCTATGGCTACACCTTC.

This clone was seen only a few times. The chain carries TRBV6-5 and TRBJ1-6, with 12 bases aligning to TRBD1. V lost 5 bases to trimming and J lost 14 bases; unmatched junction nucleotides: 10. Germline V gives CDR1 MNHEY, CDR2 SVGAGI. This CDR3 region has 15 residues. CDR3 protein: CASSTPGQGAGTLHF. CDR3 sequence (DNA): TGTGCCAGCAGTACCCCGGGACAGGGGGCAGGCACCCTCCACTTT.

The chain combines TRBV6-1 with TRBJ2-7, with D possibly called TRBD1 or TRBD2 (5 bases each). Germline V gene data show CDR1 as MNHNS and CDR2 as SASEGT. V was shortened by 6 bases and J by 2 bases, with 14 bases between the two germline ends. The CDR3 spans 14 residues. The CDR3 spells CASSSGTVAYEQYF. The CDR3 nucleotides are TGTGCCAGCAGCTCCGGGACGGTTGCCTACGAGCAGTACTTC.

The J gene is TRBJ2-7, the V gene TRBV15; unclear D gene. Trimming took off 0 bases at V and 3 bases at J, with 9 bases between the two ends. Germline V gives CDR1 LNHNV, CDR2 YYDKDF (reference sequence). This CDR3 region has 14 residues. The DNA for the CDR3 is TGTGCCACCAGCAGAGACTTAAGTGTCTACGAGCAGTACTTC. This codes for CATSRDLSVYEQYF.

This rearrangement joins TRBV7-2 to TRBJ2-1; 9 bases are a match to TRBD2. From germline, CDR1 is SGHTA and CDR2 FQGNSA. V shed 5 bases, J shed 9 bases, and the junction held 8 bases outside the gene matches. CDR3 length: 14 residues. The CDR3 loop reads CASSSGGTPGEQFF. Here the CDR3 DNA reads TGTGCCAGCAGCAGCGGGGGGACCCCGGGTGAGCAGTTCTTC.

The chain links TRBV29-1 to TRBJ1-4, with TRBD1 identical over 7 bases. The trim removed 6 bases at V and 2 bases at J, leaving 15 bases unmatched. CDR3 size: 17 residues. CDR1 is SQVTM and CDR2 is ANQGSEA in the germline V gene. The CDR3: CSVRVKGAVQTNEKLFF. The DNA of the CDR3 is TGCAGCGTGAGGGTCAAGGGGGCAGTCCAGACTAATGAAAAACTGTTTTTT.

The count of this clone is one. The rearrangement links TRBV10-2 to TRBJ1-2; D uncertain. This CDR3 contains 11 residues. V gave up 7 bases and J gave up 5 bases, with 8 bases separating them. Germline loops: CDR1 WSHSY, CDR2 SAAADI. The CDR3 nucleotides are TGCGCCAGCACCGGTGGGTATGGCTACACCTTC. This translates into CASTGGYGYTF.

This clone was seen only a few times. At one of its ends the junction is not consistent with the germline gene, which may arise from a read error. The chain joins TRBV19 to TRBJ2-7, with 7 bases aligning to TRBD1. The CDR3 contains 14 residues. Germline lookup yields CDR1 LNHDA and CDR2 SQIVND (reference sequence). The CDR3 sequence is CAGSKGATSYEQYF. The CDR3, as DNA: TGTGCCGGTAGTAAGGGGGCTACGTCCTACGAGCAGTACTTC.

This chain uses TRBV10-2 with TRBJ2-5; weak D call: TRBD2 (5 bases). Trimming pared 8 bases from V and 1 base from J, leaving 8 bases between. The V gene's germline CDR1 is WSHSY and CDR2 SAAADI. The CDR3 is 12 residues long. The CDR3 is CASGLTQETQYF. CDR3 coding DNA: TGCGCCAGCGGACTGACCCAAGAGACCCAGTACTTC.

To note about this clone: This sample also contains other DNA sequences that code for the same CDR3. This rearrangement joins TRBV28 to TRBJ2-1; possible D gene TRBD2, 5 bases. Per germline, CDR1 MDHEN and CDR2 SYDVKM. Trimming cost V 5 bases and J 7 bases, with 12 bases left between them. There are 13 residues in the CDR3. The CDR3 DNA reads as TGTGCCAGCAGTCTTGCGGGCGGGAATGAGCAGTTCTTC. Its protein is CASSLAGGNEQFF.

The chain is built from TRBV30 and TRBJ2-7; D possibly matches TRBD1 or TRBD2 (5 bases each). Germline V gives CDR1 GTSNPN, CDR2 SVGIG (reference sequence). The V end lost 0 bases, the J end lost 0 bases, and 9 bases lay between the germline ends. This CDR3 has 14 amino acids. The CDR3 sequence is CAWSVPGTSYEQYF. CDR3 nucleotide sequence: TGTGCCTGGAGTGTCCCCGGGACCTCCTACGAGCAGTACTTC.

This chain joins TRBV12-1 and TRBJ2-3; TRBD2 is the table's D call, not checked against the DNA. TRBV12-1 is reported as a pseudogene. CDR3 size: 15 residues. The CDR3 here is CASRFSGGSTDTQYF. The CDR3 region has the DNA TGTGCCAGCAGATTTAGCGGGGGGAGCACAGATACGCAGTATTTT.

This clone was picked up one time. At one end the junction does not follow the germline gene, possibly because of a read error. The rearrangement links TRBV28 to TRBJ2-3, with 8 bases fitting TRBD1. Germline V CDR1 and CDR2: MDHEN, SYDVKM. The CDR3 extends over 14 amino acids. In DNA, the CDR3 is TGTTCCAGTTCCCGGACAGGGAGGTCAGATACGCAGTATTTT. The encoded protein is CSSSRTGRSDTQYF.

This chain connects TRBV5-1 to TRBJ2-7; a weak D match, TRBD1 (7 bases). The CDR3 totals 21 residues. In germline, CDR1 is SGHRS, CDR2 YFSETQ. V lost 8 bases to trimming and J lost 4 bases, with 40 bases between them. The chain's CDR3 is CARRQGLSWSRPQPHLYEQYF. CDR3 coding DNA: TGCGCCAGAAGACAGGGACTTAGCTGGTCAAGACCCCAACCCCACCTATACGAGCAGTACTTC. Supplemented by reference TRBV5-1 and TRBJ2-7, the full variable domain reads KAGVTQTPRYLIKTRGQQVTLSCSPISGHRSVSWYQQTPGQGLQFLFEYFSETQRNKGNFPGRFSGRQFSNSRSEMNVSTLELGDSALYLCARRQGLSWSRPQPHLYEQYFGPGTRLTVT.

The chain has TRBV6-6 and TRBJ2-1; 9 nucleotides line up with TRBD1. J was trimmed by 7 bases and V by 4 bases; bases with no gene match: 8. The germline gives CDR1 MNHNY, CDR2 SVGAGI (reference sequence). The CDR3 has 15 amino acids. The CDR3 reads CASSSPGQGANEQFF. The CDR3 nucleotides are TGTGCCAGCAGTTCCCCGGGACAGGGAGCAAATGAGCAGTTCTTC.

The chain couples TRBV10-1 to TRBJ2-3; D is unclear. This CDR3 is built from 14 residues. Trimming took 6 bases from V and 4 from J, leaving 14 bases between them. The germline gives CDR1 WNHNN, CDR2 SYGVQD (reference sequence). The chain's CDR3 is CASSTDRRADTQYF. The CDR3 DNA follows: TGCGCCAGCAGCACAGACCGGAGAGCAGATACGCAGTATTTT.

Concerning this clone: The sample contains more than one DNA sequence encoding this CDR3. The V and J genes are TRBV18 and TRBJ1-1; the match to TRBD1 covers 8 bases. The CDR3 sequence is 14 residues long. The V gene's germline CDR1 is KGHSH and CDR2 LQKENI. The trim removed 3 bases at V and 2 bases at J, leaving 2 bases unmatched. CDR3 sequence (DNA): TGTGCCAGCTCACCGACAGGGGTCAACACTGAAGCTTTCTTT. Translating gives CASSPTGVNTEAFF. Complete variable domain (other parts from reference TRBV18 and TRBJ1-1): NAGVMQNPRHLVRRRGQEARLRCSPMKGHSHVYWYRQLPEEGLKFMVYLQKENIIDESGMPKERFSAEFPKEGPSILRIQQVVRGDSAAYFCASSPTGVNTEAFFGQGTRLTVV.

Only one count was recorded for this clone. V is TRBV10-1 and J is TRBJ2-3; 9 nucleotides match TRBD1. CDR1 is WNHNN and CDR2 is SYGVQD in the germline V gene (reference sequence). This CDR3 comprises 13 residues. Trimming removed 8 bases from V and 3 bases from J; junction bases left unmatched: 3. The DNA of the CDR3 is TGCGCCAGCCGGGACAGGGAAACAGATACGCAGTATTTT. Translation: CASRDRETDTQYF.